This T cell receptor (beta chain) originates from a study of T cells in Graves' hyperthyroidism and ophthalmopathy. The CDR3 runs 13 residues. The germline CDR1 and CDR2 sequences are MNHEY and SMNVEV (reference sequence). Trimming pared 2 bases from V and 4 bases from J, leaving 8 bases between. In its sample, this clonotype was seen a few times. At least 3 on the Clinical Activity Score was recorded for ophthalmopathy patients, who also had NOSPECS grade at least 4 and duration under 3 months. Amplified regions were TCR beta CDR3 sequences from RNA transcripts. HTBI primers drove first-round RT-PCR of the TCR CDR3. MiXCR, applied by TCRdb to the multiplex PCR reads, yields one record per CDR3 protein. The table lists 600,000 to 650,000 distinct CDR3 sequences, more than 20% of them singletons, with roughly 30% in the top ten.

The rearrangement links TRBV27 to TRBJ1-1; D ambiguous. Sequencing used blood. This receptor was taken from a man under 40 with Graves' ophthalmopathy. The DNA of the CDR3 is TGTGCCAGCAGTTTACAAGAGAGCACTGAAGCTTTCTTT. Its protein is CASSLQESTEAFF.